Listed below are T cell receptor beta chains from one sample, sequenced in a study of T cell responses to AZD1222 COVID-19 vaccine. Measured with immunoSEQ multiplex PCR; TCRdb has only the in-frame clones, and not every one. The profile shows 150,000 to 200,000 clones, 85% to 90% of them singletons. The sample was peripheral blood, taken on day 0 of AZD1222 vaccination. The receptors derive from an adult in good health. CDR3s include the opening cysteine and the closing phenylalanine or tryptophan. The order of the fields is clone size, V gene, CDR3 protein. Clone size appears in some rows only: once, few, many, or a class for an expanded clone.

>NA|TRBV19
CASSPRPPGRGLGGYTF
>NA|TRBV4-3
CASSQVGSYNEQFF
>NA|TRBV28
CASTPTFNYGYTF
>NA|TRBV6-5
CASIGAGMNIQYF
>NA|TRBV27
CASSPLTGELFF
>NA|TRBV28
CASSSQGASYGYTF
>NA|TRBV7-2
CASSLRSGHTGELFF
>NA|TRBV2
CASTPNGGLAGELFF
>NA|TRBV7-3
CASSPLLAGVGEQYF
>NA|TRBV11-3
CASSEGLAVSYNEQFF
>NA|TRBV30
CAWSVDRVVNEQYF
>once|TRBV9
CASTPRLAAYNEQFF
>NA|TRBV6-6
CASSYPQGGVTDTQYF
>few|TRBV15
CATSRDRVSNQPQHF
>NA|TRBV5-4
CASSLRDPAGELFF
>NA|TRBV19
CASTLNYNEQFF
>once|TRBV6-5
CASSYGQGNTEAFF
>NA|TRBV7-9
CASSFGSGDYNEQFF
>NA|TRBV7-9
CASSSRAAAYNSPLHF
>NA|TRBV7-3
CASSPGPGGLYEQFF
>NA|TRBV24-1
CATSNGLLRDGYTF
>NA|TRBV9
CASSVEGRGNQPQHF
>NA|TRBV4-3
CASSQDTGDEQYF
>NA|TRBV30
CAWSVNRGNQPQHF
>once|TRBV28
CASSRPPGGEGTDTQYF
>NA|TRBV6-5
CAGRGHTGELFF
>NA|TRBV7-2
CASSLAGTGKYF
>NA|TRBV7-9
CASSLGQDGSSYNSPLHF
>NA|TRBV5-1
CASSLAGGRAYNEQFF
>NA|TRBV7-6
CASSLGQGAHEQFF
>NA|TRBV11-2
CASRSFRGVSTEAFF
>NA|TRBV15
CATSRDSGPGGQETQYF
>NA|TRBV30
CAWSLSVNTEAFF
>NA|TRBV18
CASSNLQGADGNTIYF
>NA|TRBV18
CASSSDRRGDTQYF
>NA|TRBV29-1
CSVQGEGNQPQHF
>NA|TRBV6-5
CAAHGSSYNSPLHF
>NA|TRBV7-2
CASSLEASGSREQYF
>NA|TRBV6-6
CASSYSQGALGGYTF
>NA|TRBV2
CASRDGQPSTEAFF
>NA|TRBV11-2
CASSPGTGSYEQYF
>NA|TRBV20-1
CSARSTTEAFF
>NA|TRBV29-1
CSVGSPGQDYGYTF
>NA|TRBV11-2
CASSLGRGEYNEQFF
>NA|TRBV5-6
CASSFGTTDTQYF
>NA|TRBV7-2
CASSLGTGTYEQYF
>few|TRBV9
CASSPRLTEGVKADTQYF
>NA|TRBV5-6
CASSQRGNGYNEQFF
>NA|TRBV28
CASSLSNSPLHF
>few|TRBV12-3/TRBV12-4
CASSSPPLEQYF
>once|TRBV5-4
CASSLAGANVLTF
>NA|TRBV24-1
CATSGTGFNYGYTF
>NA|TRBV19
CASSIRQGSNQPQHF
>NA|TRBV5-1
CASSLEGLAGPRHNEQFF
>NA|TRBV13
CASSNGQALGEAFF
>NA|TRBV11-3
CASSLSQNSPLHF
>NA|TRBV7-3
CASSTGSGNQPQHF
>NA|TRBV9
CASSVEEGYTIYF
>NA|TRBV7-9
CASSLAGGQISEQYF